The clone carrying this TCR beta chain appeared many times. Its target is not known. TCRdb fed the reads into MiXCR, producing one record per CDR3 protein. Here the sample spans about 300,000 distinct CDR3 sequences, roughly a tenth being singletons. The record originates from a study of T cell repertoires in cytomegalovirus infection. Study information: Indications came from public TCR beta signatures; they pointed to CMV infection and to a matching HLA type. Study-level results: HLA-C-restricted CMV-specific TCR beta clonotypes were dominant in the ex vivo response. Cumulative public TCR beta family frequency identified carriers of CMV plus the relevant HLA.

The material sequenced was PBMCs. The TCR was taken from a human donor in good health (CMV status not recorded). Some clones in this sample may be carry-over from other donors' samples.

The CDR3 reads CASSPAAEQFF. Here the CDR3 DNA reads TGTGCCAGCAGCCCAGCTGCGGAGCAGTTCTTC. This chain connects TRBV5-5 to TRBJ2-1, with unresolved D. The germline V gene encodes CDR1 SGHKS and CDR2 YYEKEE (reference sequence). Trimming shortened V by 4 bases and J by 10 bases, and 9 bases separated the two germline ends. The CDR3 loop spans 11 amino acids.